This TCR beta chain was sequenced during a study of identical twins. The V gene's germline CDR1 is SNHLY and CDR2 FYNNEI. V was trimmed by 4 bases and J by 5 bases, leaving 21 bases between them. The CDR3 extends over 17 amino acids. This clonotype was seen a handful of times. Each CDR3 protein is one row after TCRdb ran MiXCR on the 5' RACE reads. Of some 630,000 distinct CDR3 sequences detected, just over 7% appear once; the ten largest clones hold roughly 1.6%. Another study also made use of these data, one on yellow fever vaccine responses in identical twins.

This TCR derives from a woman under 30 in good health. This rearrangement joins TRBV2 to TRBJ2-1; TRBD2 might be the D (5 bases). The sample comprised PBMCs. The CDR3 nucleotides read TGTGCCAGCAGTGTGGGCAGCGGTCTCGGGTTGAACAATGAGCAGTTCTTC. This encodes CASSVGSGLGLNNEQFF.